This entry is about one T cell receptor (beta chain). Antigen unknown. Using immunoSEQ multiplex PCR, the repertoire was profiled, and TCRdb retains in-frame clones only, with some absent. Among 20,000 to 30,000 clones listed, around nine tenths were seen once. These data belong to a study of T cells in localized non-small cell lung cancer. The study, taken as a whole, reports: The appearance of a median 57 of the top 100 tumor clones was seen in adjacent lung.

Trimming stripped 5 bases from V and 4 bases from J, with 9 bases between. CDR1 is SEHNR, CDR2 FQNEAQ, per germline (reference sequence). This CDR3 spans 12 amino acids. The genes are TRBV7-9 and TRBJ2-7; TRBD1 or TRBD2 may be the D gene (5 bases each). The sample was PBMCs, taken before any cancer treatment. The TCR was taken from a man aged 40 to 69 with stage II lung adenocarcinoma. CDR3 residues: CASSLWGYEQYF. CDR3 nucleotides: TGTGCCAGCAGCCTGTGGGGGTACGAGCAGTACTTC.